This T cell receptor (beta chain) was recorded in a study of T cell repertoires in ileal Crohn's disease. Time point in this sample: neoterminal ileum biopsy at postoperative endoscopy, about 6 months after surgery. This clone was picked up one time. Method: immunoSEQ multiplex PCR; TCRdb's copy keeps in-frame clones and lacks some. The top ten hold around 3.9% of the sample, which has 15,000 to 20,000 clones, 72% seen once. Germline V gene lookup returns CDR1 WSHSY and CDR2 SAAADI. Trimming cost V 8 bases and J 3 bases, with 13 bases left between them. The CDR3 is 13 residues long. J is TRBJ2-5 and V is TRBV10-2; D uncertain. Sequencing used ileal tissue. The TCR was taken from an adult with Crohn's disease. The CDR3 spells CASGLIREETQYF. As DNA, the CDR3 is TGCGCCAGCGGGTTAATCCGGGAAGAGACCCAGTACTTC.